This entry describes one T cell receptor (beta chain). The target antigen is unknown. The record originates from a study of OX40 agonist ivuxolimab in advanced cancers. Study overall: At 65% to 85% male, the cohort had a mean age of 60 years, ranging from roughly 20 to 80. General study findings and limits: At doses 0.1 to 3.0 mg/kg, CD4+ and CD8+ clones expanded.

Autoimmune disease history or systemic immunosuppression excluded patients. Drawing of blood for sampling happened at baseline, at cycle 4 day 1, and at cycle 7 day 1. This CDR3 contains 17 residues. The data were produced by immunoSEQ multiplex PCR, yet TCRdb's version contains in-frame clones alone and is incomplete. The top ten hold approximately 1.3% of the sample, which has 70,000 to 85,000 clones, 87% seen once. The V gene is TRBV21-1, the J gene TRBJ2-7; TRBD2 is the table's D call, not checked against the DNA. TRBV21-1 is annotated as a pseudogene. This receptor was identified in an adult with an advanced solid tumor such as melanoma, head and neck, liver or kidney cancer. Sequencing used CD4+ or CD8+ T cells sorted from blood, obtained in a trial of the OX40 agonist ivuxolimab. In nucleotides, the CDR3 is TGTGCCAGCAGCAAGGGAGTTGGGCAGGAGTTACGAAGTGCGCAGTACTTC. It yields the protein CASSKGVGQELRSAQYF.